This TCR beta chain originates from a study of CD8 T cells in Susac syndrome. The CDR3 sequence is 14 residues long. V was clipped by 5 bases and J by 0 bases, with 11 bases between them. Germline-derived CDR1 and CDR2 are DFQATT and SNEGSKA (reference sequence). Reverse transcription of about 0.45 to 1 ug RNA was performed with random hexamers. Amplification of TCR beta CDR3 by immunoSEQ multiplex PCR spanned 54 Vbeta and 13 Jbeta. TCRdb used MiXCR to reprocess the immunoSEQ multiplex PCR reads, holding one entry per CDR3 protein. The data show some 150,000 distinct CDR3 sequences, approximately 94% seen once. Healthy donors constituted the controls, which were matched for age and sex.

V usage is TRBV20-1 and J usage is TRBJ2-1; D gene ambiguous. The origin of this receptor is a human donor in good health. Sequencing was carried out using CD4+ T cells from PBMCs. The CDR3, as DNA: TGCAGTGCTGAACATCCGAGCTCCTACAATGAGCAGTTCTTC. Protein sequence: CSAEHPSSYNEQFF.